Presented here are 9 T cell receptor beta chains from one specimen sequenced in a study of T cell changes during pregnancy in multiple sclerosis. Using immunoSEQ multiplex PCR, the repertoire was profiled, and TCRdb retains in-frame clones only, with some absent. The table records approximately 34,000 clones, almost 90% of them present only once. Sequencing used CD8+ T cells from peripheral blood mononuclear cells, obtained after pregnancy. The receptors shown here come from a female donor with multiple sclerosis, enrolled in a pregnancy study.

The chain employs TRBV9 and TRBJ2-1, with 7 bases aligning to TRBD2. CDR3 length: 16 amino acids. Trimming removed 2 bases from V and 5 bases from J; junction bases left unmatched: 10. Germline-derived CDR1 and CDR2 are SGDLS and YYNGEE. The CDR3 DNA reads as TGTGCCAGCAGCGTCCCCTCGGCGGGGGTAGACAATGAGCAGTTCTTC. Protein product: CASSVPSAGVDNEQFF.

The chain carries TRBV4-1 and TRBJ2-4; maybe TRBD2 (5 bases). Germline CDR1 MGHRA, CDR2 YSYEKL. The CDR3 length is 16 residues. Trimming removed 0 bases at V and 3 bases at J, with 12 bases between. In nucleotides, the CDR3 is TGCGCCAGCAGCCAAGATAGAACTAGTGGCAAAAACATTCAGTACTTC. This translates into CASSQDRTSGKNIQYF.

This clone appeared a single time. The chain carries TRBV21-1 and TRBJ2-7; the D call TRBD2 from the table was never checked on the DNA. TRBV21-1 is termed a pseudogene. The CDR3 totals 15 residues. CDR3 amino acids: CASSPRRVISYEQYF. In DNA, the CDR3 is TGTGCCAGCAGCCCCCGACGGGTTATCTCCTACGAGCAGTACTTC.

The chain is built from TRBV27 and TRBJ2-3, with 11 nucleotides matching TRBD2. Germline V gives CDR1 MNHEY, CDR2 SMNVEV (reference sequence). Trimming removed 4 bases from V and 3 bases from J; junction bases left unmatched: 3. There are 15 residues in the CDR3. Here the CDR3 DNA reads TGTGCCAGCAGTTCACTAGCGGGGGTGACAGATACGCAGTATTTT. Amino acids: CASSSLAGVTDTQYF.

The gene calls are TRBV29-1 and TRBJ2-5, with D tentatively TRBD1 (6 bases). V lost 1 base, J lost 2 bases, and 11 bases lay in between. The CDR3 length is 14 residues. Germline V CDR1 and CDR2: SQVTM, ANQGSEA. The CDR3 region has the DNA TGCAGCGTTGAAGGCCAGGGGCCTCAAGAGACCCAGTACTTC. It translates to CSVEGQGPQETQYF.

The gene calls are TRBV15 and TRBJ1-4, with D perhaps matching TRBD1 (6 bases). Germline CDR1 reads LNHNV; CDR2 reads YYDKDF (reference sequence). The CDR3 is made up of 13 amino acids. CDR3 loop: CATRGGTNEKLFF. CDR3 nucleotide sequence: TGTGCGACCCGCGGGGGCACTAATGAAAAACTGTTTTTT.

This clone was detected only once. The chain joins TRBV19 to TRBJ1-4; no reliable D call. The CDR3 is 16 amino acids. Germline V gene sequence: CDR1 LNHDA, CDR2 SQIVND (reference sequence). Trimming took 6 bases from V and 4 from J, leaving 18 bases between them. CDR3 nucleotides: TGTGCCAGTAGCCGATACCTCCAGGCAAATAATGAAAAACTGTTTTTT. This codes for CASSRYLQANNEKLFF.

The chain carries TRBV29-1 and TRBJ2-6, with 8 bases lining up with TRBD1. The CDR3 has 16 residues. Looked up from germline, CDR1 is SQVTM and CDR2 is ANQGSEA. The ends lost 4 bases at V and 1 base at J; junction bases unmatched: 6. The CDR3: CSVAVTGDSGANVLTF. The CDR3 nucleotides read TGCAGCGTTGCCGTGACAGGGGATTCTGGGGCCAACGTCCTGACTTTC.

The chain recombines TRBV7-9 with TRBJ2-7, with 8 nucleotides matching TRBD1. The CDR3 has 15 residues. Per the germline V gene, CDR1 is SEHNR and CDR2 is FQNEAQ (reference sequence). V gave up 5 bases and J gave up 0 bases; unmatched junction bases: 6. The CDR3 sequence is CASSKTGAISYEQYF. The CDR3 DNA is TGTGCCAGCAGCAAGACAGGGGCGATCTCCTACGAGCAGTACTTC.